The 2 T cell receptor beta chains below all came from one sample that was sequenced in a study of cytomegalovirus exposure and HLA in healthy donors (dated by TCRdb to about 2017). Receptor libraries were prepared by the immunoSEQ multiplex PCR assay. A mixture of 60 forward primers for TCR Vbeta segments and 13 reverse primers for TCR Jbeta segments was used in the multiplex PCR. In TCRdb, the immuneACCESS table is reduced to in-frame sequences with V and J assigned. These tables do not hold every clone; where another copy was compared, an unresolved V gene accounts for under half, and the others remain unexplained. The sample's table covers some 20,000 clones. The top ten hold over 20% of the sample. Sequences were obtained from PBMCs. These receptors were taken from a man aged 55 to 70 in good health and CMV-seropositive.

This chain joins TRBV19 and TRBJ1-4; 8 nucleotides line up with TRBD1. This CDR3 is 17 amino acids long. CDR1 is LNHDA, CDR2 SQIVND, per germline (reference sequence). V was pared by 1 base and J by 8 bases, with 12 bases of the junction left unmatched. The DNA of the CDR3 is TGTGCCAGTAGTATAGTGAGACGGACAGGGATTAAGGAAAAACTGTTTTTT. Encoded protein: CASSIVRRTGIKEKLFF. The complete variable domain, with remaining parts taken from reference TRBV19 and TRBJ1-4, reads DGGITQSPKYLFRKEGQNVTLSCEQNLNHDAMYWYRQDPGQGLRLIYYSQIVNDFQKGDIAEGYSVSREKKESFPLTVTSAQKNPTAFYLCASSIVRRTGIKEKLFFGSGTQLSVL.

This sequence joins TRBV5-6 and TRBJ2-7, with TRBD2 matching 8 bases. J gave up 4 bases and V 4 bases, and 13 bases lay outside the gene matches. The V gene's germline CDR1 is SGHDT and CDR2 YYEEEE. There are 16 residues in the CDR3. CDR3: CASSQRLGGVGYEQYF. The DNA of the CDR3 is TGTGCCAGCAGCCAAAGGCTCGGGGGGGTCGGGTACGAGCAGTACTTC.